The 5 T cell receptor beta chains reported below all come from one sample, sequenced in a study of blood T cell repertoires in COVID-19 (dated by TCRdb to 2020 to 2021). The library was made by the immunoSEQ multiplex PCR assay. TCRdb took this table from immuneACCESS and kept in-frame rearrangements with V and J called. Such tables lack part of the clones; where checked against another copy, unresolved V genes explain under half of the gap, and the rest is unexplained. This sample gives around 140,000 clones in total; 80% of them show up just once. The ten largest account for 3.5% of the sample. Input material: peripheral blood. These receptors were taken from a man between 65 and 85 years old who had recovered from COVID-19.

The V call is TRBV5-3, the J call TRBJ2-1; 7 nucleotides line up with TRBD1. TRBV5-3 is filed as an ORF, its function uncertain. Unmatched junction bases numbered 10, after V lost 3 bases and J lost 4 bases. The CDR3 has 16 residues. CDR3 sequence: CARSCNGQALYNEQFF. The CDR3 coding sequence is TGTGCCAGAAGCTGTAATGGACAGGCACTATACAATGAGCAGTTCTTC.

This clone occurred once. V usage is TRBV27 and J usage is TRBJ2-7; TRBD2 matches at 10 bases. This CDR3 has 13 amino acids. The junction had 4 bases not matched to a gene; V was cut back by 8 bases and J by 3 bases. Germline CDR1 is MNHEY and CDR2 is SMNVEV (reference sequence). The CDR3 DNA reads TGTGCCAGCGGGGAGCGGGGGGGCTACGAGCAGTACTTC. This codes for CASGERGGYEQYF.

This chain joins TRBV13 and TRBJ2-7, with TRBD2 identical over 12 bases. CDR3 length equals 17 residues. V lost 2 bases to trimming and J lost 1 base; unmatched junction nucleotides: 6. Germline CDR1 reads PRHDT; CDR2 reads FYEKMQ (reference sequence). In DNA form, the CDR3 reads TGTGCCAGCAGCTTAAGCCTAGCGGGAGGGCGGTCCTACGAGCAGTACTTC. It yields the protein CASSLSLAGGRSYEQYF.

The chain has TRBV5-4 and TRBJ2-1, with D perhaps matching TRBD2 (6 bases). This CDR3 is 14 amino acids long. V dropped 4 bases and J dropped 4 bases, with 12 bases sitting between them. Germline V gene data show CDR1 as SGHNT and CDR2 as YYREEE (reference sequence). CDR3 in amino acids: CASSLPGLYNEQFF. The CDR3 bases are TGTGCCAGCAGCCTCCCGGGACTTTACAATGAGCAGTTCTTC.

This chain joins TRBV12-5 and TRBJ2-3; 8 positions match TRBD1. V lost 6 bases and J lost 5; bases outside the gene matches: 4. Per the germline V gene, CDR1 is LGHNT and CDR2 is FRNRAP. The length of the CDR3 is 13 residues. CDR3 in DNA: TGTGCTAGTGGGACAGGGGCGGGAGATACGCAGTATTTT. This encodes CASGTGAGDTQYF. Filled out from reference TRBV12-5 and TRBJ2-3, the complete variable domain reads DARVTQTPRHKVTEMGQEVTMRCQPILGHNTVFWYRQTMMQGLELLAYFRNRAPLDDSGMPKDRFSAEMPDATLATLKIQPSEPRDSAVYFCASGTGAGDTQYFGPGTRLTVL.